This T cell receptor beta chain was captured in a study of blood T cell repertoires in COVID-19. Method: immunoSEQ multiplex PCR; TCRdb's copy keeps in-frame clones and lacks some. This table has 78,000 or so clones, roughly 87% appearing once. The CDR3 contains 14 residues. The ends were cut back, 3 bases at V and 5 bases at J, with 14 bases in the middle. From germline, CDR1 is SGHDT and CDR2 YYEEEE. The sequenced material came from peripheral blood. The TCR sequence derives from a woman in her forties or fifties with acute or convalescent COVID-19. The V call is TRBV5-6, the J call TRBJ1-2; maybe TRBD1 (6 bases). The CDR3 nucleotides read TGTGCCAGCAGCTCCACAGGGTGGAGGTATGGCTACACCTTC. This translates into CASSSTGWRYGYTF.